These T cell receptor beta chains were read from a single sample in a study of T cells in Graves' hyperthyroidism and ophthalmopathy. TCRdb recomputed calls from the multiplex PCR reads with MiXCR, one row per CDR3 protein. The sample lists approximately 430,000 distinct CDR3 sequences, 14% to 15% occurring once. Sequencing used blood. These receptors were collected from a man aged 18 to 30 with Graves' ophthalmopathy. CDR3s include the opening cysteine and the closing phenylalanine or tryptophan. Each record gives: D gene, V gene, clone size, J gene, CDR3 DNA, CDR3 protein. D genes are given only for firm matches. Clone size is not always given. Where it is, it says once, few, many or a class for expanded clones.

d_gene: .
v_gene: TRBV5-6
abundance: many
j_gene: TRBJ1-1
CDR3nt: TGTGCCAGCAGCTTGAGCAGTTACACTGAAGCTTTCTTT
CDR3aa: CASSLSSYTEAFF

d_gene: .
v_gene: TRBV30
abundance: many
j_gene: TRBJ2-3
CDR3nt: TGTGCCTGGATTGTGGCTGGGAGGAGCACAGATACGCAGTATTTT
CDR3aa: CAWIVAGRSTDTQYF

d_gene: TRBD2
v_gene: TRBV6-1
abundance: few
j_gene: TRBJ2-7
CDR3nt: TGTGCCAGCAGTGGGTGGACTAGCGGGGTCTACGAGCAGTACTTC
CDR3aa: CASSGWTSGVYEQYF

d_gene: .
v_gene: TRBV7-9
abundance: few
j_gene: TRBJ1-6
CDR3nt: TGTGCCAGCAGCCTCTCCTGGGGGCTTCAAAATTCACCCCTCCACTTT
CDR3aa: CASSLSWGLQNSPLHF

d_gene: TRBD2
v_gene: TRBV24-1
abundance: .
j_gene: TRBJ2-1
CDR3nt: TGTGCCACCAGTGACCCCAGTAGCGGGACCTACAATGAGCAGTTCTTC
CDR3aa: CATSDPSSGTYNEQFF

d_gene: TRBD1
v_gene: TRBV7-2
abundance: many
j_gene: TRBJ2-2
CDR3nt: TGTGCCAGCAGCCCGGCCCAGGGGGCATCCACCGGGGAGCTGTTTTTT
CDR3aa: CASSPAQGASTGELFF

d_gene: TRBD1
v_gene: TRBV30
abundance: many
j_gene: TRBJ1-2
CDR3nt: TGTGCCTGGGGGGACAGTGGCTACACCTTC
CDR3aa: CAWGDSGYTF

d_gene: TRBD1
v_gene: TRBV11-2
abundance: many
j_gene: TRBJ1-2
CDR3nt: TGTGCCAGCAGCTGGAGACAGGGGAACTATGGCTACACCTTC
CDR3aa: CASSWRQGNYGYTF

d_gene: .
v_gene: TRBV12-3/TRBV12-4
abundance: .
j_gene: TRBJ2-1
CDR3nt: TGTGCCAGCAGTCCTAGGGGGTCTGTCAATGAGCAGTTCTTC
CDR3aa: CASSPRGSVNEQFF

d_gene: .
v_gene: TRBV6-9
abundance: .
j_gene: TRBJ2-6
CDR3nt: .
CDR3aa: CASSSSGHISGASVLTF

d_gene: .
v_gene: TRBV3-1
abundance: many
j_gene: TRBJ2-5
CDR3nt: TGTGCCAGCAGCCAAGGAAGTCGGGAGACCCAGTACTTC
CDR3aa: CASSQGSRETQYF

d_gene: TRBD2
v_gene: TRBV6-4
abundance: .
j_gene: TRBJ2-2
CDR3nt: TGTGCCACCAGTGACACTAGCGGGAACACCGGGGAGCTGTTTTTT
CDR3aa: CATSDTSGNTGELFF

d_gene: TRBD1
v_gene: TRBV18
abundance: .
j_gene: TRBJ2-5
CDR3nt: TGTGCCAGCTCTCCCGACAGGACAGGGGAAGAGACCCAGTACTTC
CDR3aa: CASSPDRTGEETQYF

d_gene: TRBD2
v_gene: TRBV12-3/TRBV12-4
abundance: many
j_gene: TRBJ2-3
CDR3nt: TGTGCCACCTTCCTCTCTGCGGGAGGGCCCGGCACAGATACGCAGTATTTT
CDR3aa: CATFLSAGGPGTDTQYF

d_gene: .
v_gene: TRBV5-1
abundance: many
j_gene: TRBJ2-7
CDR3nt: TGCGCCAGCAGCTTGGCAGCTATCGCCTACGAGCAGTACTTC
CDR3aa: CASSLAAIAYEQYF

d_gene: TRBD1
v_gene: TRBV2
abundance: .
j_gene: TRBJ2-3
CDR3nt: TGTGCCAGCAGACGGGACAGCGTGGGGGCAGATACGCAGTATTTT
CDR3aa: CASRRDSVGADTQYF

d_gene: TRBD1
v_gene: TRBV20-1
abundance: many
j_gene: TRBJ2-3
CDR3nt: TGCAGTGCAAAGGAGGACAGGGATACAGATACGCAGTATTTT
CDR3aa: CSAKEDRDTDTQYF

d_gene: TRBD2
v_gene: TRBV11-2
abundance: many
j_gene: TRBJ2-3
CDR3nt: TGTGCCAGCAGCTTACAAGCGGGGGGGAACCCTAGCACAGATACGCAGTATTTT
CDR3aa: CASSLQAGGNPSTDTQYF

d_gene: .
v_gene: TRBV19
abundance: .
j_gene: TRBJ2-3
CDR3nt: TGTGCCAGTAGTACTCCCGGTCGGCGGGATACGCAGTATTTT
CDR3aa: CASSTPGRRDTQYF

d_gene: TRBD2
v_gene: TRBV9
abundance: .
j_gene: TRBJ2-1
CDR3nt: TGTGCCAGCAGCGTACTAGCGGACTCCTACAATGAGCAGTTCTTC
CDR3aa: CASSVLADSYNEQFF

d_gene: .
v_gene: TRBV29-1
abundance: .
j_gene: TRBJ2-5
CDR3nt: TGCAGCGTTGAGGGCAGGGGTACCCAAGAGACCCAGTACTTC
CDR3aa: CSVEGRGTQETQYF

d_gene: .
v_gene: TRBV5-1
abundance: .
j_gene: TRBJ1-4
CDR3nt: TGCGCCAGCAGCCCCCGACCGGATAATGAAAAACTGTTTTTT
CDR3aa: CASSPRPDNEKLFF

d_gene: TRBD2
v_gene: TRBV6-1
abundance: few
j_gene: TRBJ2-2
CDR3nt: TGTGCCAGCAGTCCCTCTGAGCGGGGCACCGGGGAGCTGTTTTTT
CDR3aa: CASSPSERGTGELFF

d_gene: TRBD1
v_gene: TRBV13
abundance: many
j_gene: TRBJ1-2
CDR3nt: TGTGCCAGCAGCTTAGAGACAGGGTGGGAACCCTATGGCTACACCTTC
CDR3aa: CASSLETGWEPYGYTF

d_gene: TRBD1
v_gene: TRBV24-1
abundance: many
j_gene: TRBJ2-3
CDR3nt: TGTGCCACACAGGGGTCGACAGATACGCAGTATTTT
CDR3aa: CATQGSTDTQYF

d_gene: TRBD1
v_gene: TRBV27
abundance: many
j_gene: TRBJ1-5
CDR3nt: TGTGCCAGCAGTTTAGAAGGACAGGGTTATCAGCCCCAGCATTTT
CDR3aa: CASSLEGQGYQPQHF

d_gene: TRBD2
v_gene: TRBV27
abundance: .
j_gene: TRBJ2-7
CDR3nt: TGTGCCAGCAGTTCCAATCGACTAGCGGGAGTTTACGAGCAGTACTTC
CDR3aa: CASSSNRLAGVYEQYF

d_gene: .
v_gene: TRBV5-1
abundance: many
j_gene: TRBJ2-7
CDR3nt: TGCGCCAGCAGCTTGTCAGGGCAGGGTACAAACGAGCAGTACTTC
CDR3aa: CASSLSGQGTNEQYF

d_gene: TRBD1
v_gene: TRBV19
abundance: few
j_gene: TRBJ1-2
CDR3nt: TGTGCCAGTACCCCTGGACAGGGGGCGGGTGGCTACACCTTC
CDR3aa: CASTPGQGAGGYTF

d_gene: TRBD2
v_gene: TRBV27
abundance: many
j_gene: TRBJ2-7
CDR3nt: TGTGCCAGCAGACCCATAGCGGGATCGTCCTACGAGCAGTACTTC
CDR3aa: CASRPIAGSSYEQYF

d_gene: .
v_gene: TRBV2
abundance: few
j_gene: TRBJ1-4
CDR3nt: TGTGCCAGCATCGGTTTTAATGAAAAACTGTTTTTT
CDR3aa: CASIGFNEKLFF

d_gene: .
v_gene: TRBV27
abundance: many
j_gene: TRBJ2-7
CDR3nt: TGTGCCAGCAGTAAGGGGGGAGACGAGCAGTACTTC
CDR3aa: CASSKGGDEQYF

d_gene: .
v_gene: TRBV11-1
abundance: many
j_gene: TRBJ2-2
CDR3nt: TGTGCCAGCAGCCGCAGCGGGAACACCGGGGAGCTGTTTTTT
CDR3aa: CASSRSGNTGELFF

d_gene: TRBD1
v_gene: TRBV7-2
abundance: many
j_gene: TRBJ1-3
CDR3nt: TGTGCCAGCAGCTTACACGGTCTTAGTGGGACAGGGCTTACCATATATTTT
CDR3aa: CASSLHGLSGTGLTIYF

d_gene: .
v_gene: TRBV28
abundance: .
j_gene: TRBJ1-1
CDR3nt: TGTGCCAGCAGTTTAAGGAGGGAGGGCACTGAAGCTTTCTTT
CDR3aa: CASSLRREGTEAFF

d_gene: .
v_gene: TRBV9
abundance: many
j_gene: TRBJ2-1
CDR3nt: TGTGCCAGCAGCGTCGGCTCCGGGGCGTACAATGAGCAGTTCTTC
CDR3aa: CASSVGSGAYNEQFF

d_gene: .
v_gene: TRBV4-1
abundance: .
j_gene: TRBJ2-1
CDR3nt: TGCGCCAGCAGCCCCGCGGGCGTGATGTACAATGAGCAGTTCTTC
CDR3aa: CASSPAGVMYNEQFF

d_gene: .
v_gene: TRBV6-5
abundance: .
j_gene: TRBJ2-7
CDR3nt: .
CDR3aa: CASSSSGQYF

d_gene: .
v_gene: TRBV15
abundance: many
j_gene: TRBJ2-5
CDR3nt: TGTGCCACCAGCAGACTTGGGACACCCCCCGAGACCCAGTACTTC
CDR3aa: CATSRLGTPPETQYF

d_gene: .
v_gene: TRBV7-2
abundance: many
j_gene: TRBJ2-7
CDR3nt: TGTGCCAGCAGCTTTATGGGCGCGGGATTAGGTTACGAGCAGTACTTC
CDR3aa: CASSFMGAGLGYEQYF

d_gene: TRBD1
v_gene: TRBV30
abundance: once
j_gene: TRBJ1-4
CDR3nt: TGTGCCTGTTCGACAGGGTGGAATGAAAAACTGTTTTTT
CDR3aa: CACSTGWNEKLFF

d_gene: TRBD2
v_gene: TRBV19
abundance: .
j_gene: TRBJ2-7
CDR3nt: TGTGCCAGTAGTCCTTGGACTAGCGGGGGCGAGCAGTACTTC
CDR3aa: CASSPWTSGGEQYF

d_gene: .
v_gene: TRBV6-1
abundance: many
j_gene: TRBJ1-5
CDR3nt: TGTGCCAGCAGGCCGGGGAGGTGGGATCAGCCCCAGCATTTT
CDR3aa: CASRPGRWDQPQHF

d_gene: .
v_gene: TRBV5-1
abundance: many
j_gene: TRBJ2-7
CDR3nt: TGCGCCAGCAGCCAAGCAGGGTGGGGAACCTACGAGCAGTACTTC
CDR3aa: CASSQAGWGTYEQYF

d_gene: .
v_gene: TRBV7-8
abundance: many
j_gene: TRBJ2-2
CDR3nt: TGTGCCAGCATCAGACTCCAGAACACCGGGGAGCTGTTTTTT
CDR3aa: CASIRLQNTGELFF

d_gene: TRBD2
v_gene: TRBV30
abundance: many
j_gene: TRBJ2-1
CDR3nt: TGTGCCTGGAGTGTACAGATTAGCGGGAGTTATGAGCAGTTCTTC
CDR3aa: CAWSVQISGSYEQFF

d_gene: .
v_gene: TRBV2
abundance: many
j_gene: TRBJ2-5
CDR3nt: TGTGCCAGCAGTGAAGGCCTGCCCTGGTACTTC
CDR3aa: CASSEGLPWYF

d_gene: TRBD2
v_gene: TRBV7-9
abundance: few
j_gene: TRBJ2-2
CDR3nt: TGTGCCAGCAGCTCTCTAGCGGGGAACACCGGGGAGCTGTTTTTT
CDR3aa: CASSSLAGNTGELFF

d_gene: TRBD1
v_gene: TRBV20-1
abundance: few
j_gene: TRBJ2-6
CDR3nt: TGCAGTGCGACGAGGACAGGCTCTGGGGCCAACGTCCTGACTTTC
CDR3aa: CSATRTGSGANVLTF

d_gene: .
v_gene: TRBV19
abundance: few
j_gene: TRBJ2-7
CDR3nt: TGTGCCAGTAGTATCCCAGCCTCCTACGAGCAGTACTTC
CDR3aa: CASSIPASYEQYF

d_gene: .
v_gene: TRBV27
abundance: few
j_gene: TRBJ2-7
CDR3nt: TGTGTCAGCAGTCCTCGGGACACCTTTTACGAGCAGTACTTC
CDR3aa: CVSSPRDTFYEQYF

d_gene: .
v_gene: TRBV18
abundance: many
j_gene: TRBJ1-5
CDR3nt: TGTGCCAGCTCACGGACCGGGGGCAATCAGCCCCAGCATTTT
CDR3aa: CASSRTGGNQPQHF

d_gene: .
v_gene: TRBV19
abundance: few
j_gene: TRBJ1-1
CDR3nt: TGTGCCAGTAGTCCATTTAACCTCGGCACTGAAGCTTTCTTT
CDR3aa: CASSPFNLGTEAFF

d_gene: TRBD2
v_gene: TRBV6-2/TRBV6-3
abundance: .
j_gene: TRBJ2-1
CDR3nt: TGTGCCAGCAGTTACTCCCGACTAGCGGGATTACATGAGCAGTTCTTC
CDR3aa: CASSYSRLAGLHEQFF

d_gene: .
v_gene: TRBV29-1
abundance: .
j_gene: TRBJ1-1
CDR3nt: TGCAGCGTGTCGGGGGCAGTGAACACTGAAGCTTTCTTT
CDR3aa: CSVSGAVNTEAFF

d_gene: .
v_gene: TRBV24-1
abundance: many
j_gene: TRBJ2-2
CDR3nt: TGTGCCACCAGTAGCCCGGGGAGGACCGGGGAGCTGTTTTTT
CDR3aa: CATSSPGRTGELFF

d_gene: .
v_gene: TRBV9
abundance: few
j_gene: TRBJ1-5
CDR3nt: TGTGCCAGCAGCGTAGGACAGAATCAGCCCCAGCATTTT
CDR3aa: CASSVGQNQPQHF

d_gene: TRBD2
v_gene: TRBV24-1
abundance: .
j_gene: TRBJ2-5
CDR3nt: TGTGCCACCAGTGATTCTAGCGGGGTAGTGGAGACCCAGTACTTC
CDR3aa: CATSDSSGVVETQYF

d_gene: TRBD1
v_gene: TRBV12-3/TRBV12-4
abundance: many
j_gene: TRBJ1-1
CDR3nt: TGTGCCAGCAGTATAGGGACAGGGGGTCCTGAAGCTTTCTTT
CDR3aa: CASSIGTGGPEAFF

d_gene: .
v_gene: TRBV6-1
abundance: .
j_gene: TRBJ2-3
CDR3nt: TGTGCCAGCAAGGAGGACCCTGGGGGTACAGATACGCAGTATTTT
CDR3aa: CASKEDPGGTDTQYF